The 27 T cell receptor beta chains reported below all come from one sample, sequenced in a study of a mutant IDH1 vaccine in newly diagnosed glioma. As to time point: week 5, during vaccination. One vaccine dose held 300 ug of mutant IDH1 20-mer peptide and came with topical imiquimod. No antigen has been assigned to these receptors. TCRdb's copy holds only in-frame clones and misses some; the assay was immunoSEQ multiplex PCR. Among about 30,000 clones listed, roughly four fifths were seen once. The sample in question was PBMCs, obtained from a glioma patient whose treatment included an IDH1 peptide vaccine. These receptors were collected from a man aged 25 to 45 with glioma.

The rearrangement links TRBV4-3 to TRBJ1-1, with no clear D. The CDR3 has 15 residues. The V and J ends lost 1 base and 0 bases respectively, with 9 bases between them. Germline V gives CDR1 LGHNA, CDR2 YSLEER. The CDR3 here is CASSQAQYMNTEAFF. CDR3 bases: TGCGCCAGCAGCCAAGCGCAGTACATGAACACTGAAGCTTTCTTT.

This chain links TRBV27 with TRBJ2-5; TRBD1 aligns across 7 bases. The junction had 4 bases not matched to a gene; V was cut back by 4 bases and J by 5 bases. The CDR3 has 13 amino acids. Germline assignment: CDR1 MNHEY and CDR2 SMNVEV (reference sequence). CDR3 loop: CASSSGQVETQYF. In DNA form, the CDR3 reads TGTGCCAGCAGTTCTGGACAGGTGGAGACCCAGTACTTC.

The chain combines TRBV18 with TRBJ1-1; unclear D gene. The CDR3 consists of 14 residues. In germline, CDR1 is KGHSH, CDR2 LQKENI. V lost 5 bases, J lost 4 bases, and 14 bases lay in between. Here the CDR3 DNA reads TGTGCCAGCTCAAGGGTTGGGGAGGCCACTGAAGCTTTCTTT. Translated: CASSRVGEATEAFF.

This chain links TRBV19 with TRBJ1-1, with TRBD1 identical over 8 bases. The CDR3 has 14 residues. In germline, CDR1 is LNHDA, CDR2 SQIVND (reference sequence). With 5 bases clipped from V and 4 bases from J, the junction kept 6 bases outside the gene matches. CDR3 in amino acids: CASSLTGGGTEAFF. The CDR3 bases are TGTGCCAGTAGTCTTACAGGGGGTGGCACTGAAGCTTTCTTT.

This chain uses TRBV2 with TRBJ2-2; D is uncertain. The germline CDR1 and CDR2 sequences are SNHLY and FYNNEI. This CDR3 spans 14 amino acids. V was cut by 4 bases and J by 2 bases, with 8 bases left in between. CDR3 coding DNA: TGTGCCAGCAGTGGAGTCAGAAACACCGGGGAGCTGTTTTTT. Encoded protein: CASSGVRNTGELFF.

This rearrangement joins TRBV30 to TRBJ2-7, with 7 bases that match TRBD1. CDR1 and CDR2 (germline): GTSNPN, SVGIG (reference sequence). Trimming removed 2 bases from V and 4 bases from J; junction bases left unmatched: 8. CDR3 size: 14 residues. In DNA form, the CDR3 reads TGTGCCTGGAGTACTTCGACAGGGCATTACGAGCAGTACTTC. Its protein product is CAWSTSTGHYEQYF.

The rearrangement uses TRBV10-3 and TRBJ1-2; D is perhaps TRBD1 (5 bases). This CDR3 has 13 amino acids. Germline-derived CDR1 and CDR2 are ENHRY and SYGVKD. Trimming removed 5 bases at V and 2 bases at J, with 9 bases between. Written as DNA, the CDR3 is TGTGCCATCAGTTATGACAGCAACTATGGCTACACCTTC. This encodes CAISYDSNYGYTF.

V and J are TRBV2 and TRBJ2-1; 8 bases match TRBD2. Germline V CDR1 and CDR2: SNHLY, FYNNEI. The CDR3 totals 15 residues. Losses at the gene ends were 3 bases for V and 6 bases for J; bases not matched to a gene: 7. CDR3 in amino acids: CASSEDPGGVNEQFF. The CDR3 DNA reads TGTGCCAGCAGTGAGGATCCGGGGGGGGTCAATGAGCAGTTCTTC.

A single count supports this clone. The chain recombines TRBV9 with TRBJ2-4; D perhaps matches TRBD2 (6 bases). The CDR3 covers 14 residues. V was shortened by 2 bases and J by 12 bases, with 18 bases between the two germline ends. Per germline, CDR1 SGDLS and CDR2 YYNGEE. The chain's CDR3 is CASSVDPGLPAQYF. CDR3 coding DNA: TGTGCCAGCAGCGTCGATCCGGGACTTCCGGCTCAGTACTTC.

This clone appeared once. This CDR3 is CASSPYPQGSHEQYF. The CDR3 DNA reads as TGTGCCAGCAGCCCTTATCCCCAGGGTTCCCACGAGCAGTACTTC. V gene TRBV7-9 combines with J gene TRBJ2-7; D is perhaps TRBD1 (5 bases). V was pared by 5 bases and J by 5 bases, with 19 bases between. Germline CDR1 reads SEHNR; CDR2 reads FQNEAQ (reference sequence). This CDR3 is built from 15 residues.

The J gene is TRBJ2-1, the V gene TRBV30; tentative D call: TRBD1 (6 bases). V gave up 3 bases and J gave up 1 base, with 16 bases separating them. The length of the CDR3 is 16 residues. Germline V CDR1 and CDR2: GTSNPN, SVGIG (reference sequence). The CDR3 protein is CAWRHRASRSYNEQFF. CDR3 sequence (DNA): TGTGCCTGGAGGCACAGGGCTTCGAGGTCCTACAATGAGCAGTTCTTC.

The chain couples TRBV6-5 to TRBJ2-3; perhaps TRBD2 as D (6 bases). This CDR3 has 13 residues. Trimming removed 6 bases from V and 3 bases from J, with 10 bases in between. Germline CDR1 MNHEY, CDR2 SVGAGI. CDR3: CASSFRGTDTQYF. The CDR3 nucleotides are TGTGCCAGCAGCTTCCGGGGGACAGATACGCAGTATTTT.

The CDR3: CASSQGAGQGNYEQYF. The CDR3 nucleotides read TGCGCCAGCAGCCAAGGCGCGGGACAGGGCAACTACGAGCAGTACTTC. The chain has TRBV4-1 and TRBJ2-7; 9 nucleotides align to TRBD1. Germline CDR1 and CDR2: MGHRA and YSYEKL. V lost 1 base to trimming and J lost 3 bases; unmatched junction nucleotides: 7. CDR3 length: 16 residues.

The rearrangement joins TRBV19 to TRBJ1-2, with unresolved D. The CDR3 loop spans 15 amino acids. V dropped 2 bases and J dropped 1 base, with 11 bases sitting between them. Per the germline V gene, CDR1 is LNHDA and CDR2 is SQIVND (reference sequence). CDR3 nucleotide sequence: TGTGCCAGTAGTATAACGGGGATGCTTAACTATGGCTACACCTTC. Residues: CASSITGMLNYGYTF.

The chain joins TRBV6-1 to TRBJ2-7; the match to TRBD2 covers 11 bases. Germline lookup yields CDR1 MNHNS and CDR2 SASEGT. The CDR3 has 14 amino acids. The ends lost 6 bases at V and 3 bases at J; junction bases unmatched: 4. The CDR3 protein is CASRRGTSGYEQYF. CDR3 in DNA: TGTGCCAGCAGGAGGGGGACTAGCGGCTACGAGCAGTACTTC.

V and J are TRBV6-4 and TRBJ2-1, with D perhaps matching TRBD1 (5 bases). V was trimmed by 10 bases and J by 4 bases, leaving 20 bases between them. CDR3 length: 15 residues. In germline, CDR1 is MRHNA, CDR2 SNTAGT. Here the CDR3 DNA reads TGTGCCACCCAGAGTGGGGCCAGCGAGTACAATGAGCAGTTCTTC. Protein sequence: CATQSGASEYNEQFF.

The V gene is TRBV9, the J gene TRBJ2-7, with D perhaps matching TRBD2 (6 bases). Germline CDR1 SGDLS, CDR2 YYNGEE. The CDR3 is 14 amino acids. V lost 1 base and J 7 bases, leaving 15 bases between the germline ends. CDR3 region: CASSVWDSGREQYF. As DNA, the CDR3 is TGTGCCAGCAGCGTATGGGACTCGGGAAGGGAGCAGTACTTC.

The chain uses TRBV15 and TRBJ1-1, with D perhaps TRBD1 (6 bases). The CDR3 runs to 14 residues. Germline V gene data show CDR1 as LNHNV and CDR2 as YYDKDF (reference sequence). The V gene lost 4 bases and the J gene lost 5 bases, with 14 bases spanning the gap. The CDR3 sequence: CATSNWGPGTEAFF. CDR3 bases: TGTGCCACCAGCAACTGGGGGCCTGGGACTGAAGCTTTCTTT.

This chain connects TRBV13 to TRBJ1-1, with a weak D call TRBD1 (6 bases). Per germline, CDR1 PRHDT and CDR2 FYEKMQ (reference sequence). The V gene lost 5 bases and the J gene lost 4 bases, with 14 bases spanning the gap. This CDR3 region has 14 residues. The CDR3 DNA reads TGTGCCAGCAGCCTGAGGACAGTGTTCACTGAAGCTTTCTTT. Protein sequence: CASSLRTVFTEAFF.

This clone showed up just a few times. The chain carries TRBV7-2 and TRBJ1-4, with a possible D match to TRBD1 (5 bases). V was clipped by 5 bases and J by 7 bases, with 14 bases between them. Germline CDR1 SGHTA, CDR2 FQGNSA. CDR3 size: 14 residues. The CDR3 coding sequence is TGTGCCAGCAGCCCCGGGACCCCTCGTGAAAAACTGTTTTTT. Protein sequence: CASSPGTPREKLFF.

The V call is TRBV6-4, the J call TRBJ2-2; 7 nucleotides match TRBD1. J was trimmed by 6 bases and V by 3 bases; bases with no gene match: 7. The CDR3 runs 15 residues. CDR1 is MRHNA and CDR2 is SNTAGT in the germline V gene. The CDR3 spells CASSERGQFSGELFF. For the CDR3, the DNA is TGTGCCAGCAGTGAAAGGGGGCAATTCTCCGGGGAGCTGTTTTTT.

This clone came up once. The chain joins TRBV2 to TRBJ2-7, with 7 nucleotides matching TRBD1. This CDR3 contains 17 residues. Germline lookup yields CDR1 SNHLY and CDR2 FYNNEI. With 6 bases clipped from V and 5 bases from J, the junction kept 19 bases outside the gene matches. CDR3 DNA: TGTGCCAGCAGGGGAGATGGCGGACAGGCCCCGTCGGACGAGCAGTACTTC. Translating gives CASRGDGGQAPSDEQYF.

The chain uses TRBV9 and TRBJ1-4; 9 bases line up with TRBD1. CDR1 and CDR2 from the germline V gene are SGDLS and YYNGEE. J lost 8 bases, V lost 3 bases, and 8 bases had no gene match. This CDR3 is 15 amino acids long. CDR3 in DNA: TGTGCCAGCAGCGAGACGACAGGGGGGGAGGAAAAACTGTTTTTT. Protein: CASSETTGGEEKLFF. The full variable domain, in which reference TRBV9 and TRBJ1-4 provide the parts outside the CDR3, is DSGVTQTPKHLITATGQRVTLRCSPRSGDLSVYWYQQSLDQGLQFLIQYYNGEERAKGNILERFSAQQFPDLHSELNLSSLELGDSALYFCASSETTGGEEKLFFGSGTQLSVL.

The genes are TRBV28 and TRBJ2-3; D remains ambiguous. This CDR3 comprises 13 residues. CDR1 is MDHEN and CDR2 is SYDVKM in the germline V gene. The V end lost 6 bases, the J end lost 1 base, and 8 bases lay between the germline ends. The CDR3 loop is CASSPLGTDTQYF. The CDR3 region has the DNA TGTGCCAGCAGCCCCCTTGGCACAGATACGCAGTATTTT.

The chain uses TRBV30 and TRBJ2-6, with D unclear. Trimming shortened V by 0 bases and J by 1 base, and 7 bases separated the two germline ends. CDR1 and CDR2 from the germline V gene are GTSNPN and SVGIG (reference sequence). This CDR3 region has 15 residues. CDR3: CAWSVRRSGANVLTF. The CDR3, as DNA: TGTGCCTGGAGTGTAAGAAGATCTGGGGCCAACGTCCTGACTTTC.

This chain links TRBV4-3 with TRBJ2-7; D is uncertain. Per germline, CDR1 LGHNA and CDR2 YSLEER. The CDR3 extends over 14 amino acids. The V and J ends lost 0 bases and 1 base respectively, with 7 bases between them. This chain's CDR3 is CASSQDPGSYEQYF. CDR3 coding DNA: TGCGCCAGCAGCCAAGATCCAGGTTCCTACGAGCAGTACTTC.

This chain links TRBV4-3 with TRBJ1-1; D is possibly TRBD1 (6 bases). The CDR3 is made up of 13 amino acids. Germline lookup yields CDR1 LGHNA and CDR2 YSLEER. V gave up 1 base and J gave up 10 bases, with 13 bases separating them. CDR3 DNA: TGCGCCAGCAGCCAAGGGGTAGGGGGTGCAGCTTTCTTT. Its translation is CASSQGVGGAAFF.